Following are 25 T cell receptor beta chains from one sample sequenced in a study of shared clonotypes between healthy human individuals. Naive CD8 cells were CD45RO-negative, positively selected for CCR7, excluding terminally differentiated effector memory CD45RA+ cells. TCRdb's table, derived via immunoSEQ multiplex PCR, lists solely in-frame clones and lacks some. The sample lists over 2 million clones; about 95% were seen once. Sample: naive CD8+ T cells sorted from blood. These receptors all stem from a man younger than 35 in good health.

V is TRBV19 and J is TRBJ1-2; tentatively, D is TRBD1 (6 bases). This CDR3 spans 14 amino acids. The germline CDR1 and CDR2 sequences are LNHDA and SQIVND (reference sequence). V was cut by 3 bases and J by 4 bases, with 12 bases left in between. The DNA of the CDR3 is TGTGCCAGTAGTATTTATTACAGGGCCTATGGCTACACCTTC. Translated: CASSIYYRAYGYTF. The full variable domain, with the rest looked up from reference TRBV19 and TRBJ1-2, is DGGITQSPKYLFRKEGQNVTLSCEQNLNHDAMYWYRQDPGQGLRLIYYSQIVNDFQKGDIAEGYSVSREKKESFPLTVTSAQKNPTAFYLCASSIYYRAYGYTFGSGTRLTVV.

The chain carries TRBV9 and TRBJ2-3; 8 bases agree with TRBD2. Per the germline V gene, CDR1 is SGDLS and CDR2 is YYNGEE. V lost 3 bases and J lost 4; bases outside the gene matches: 10. The CDR3 is 16 amino acids. The CDR3, as DNA: TGTGCCAGCAGCGCCGAGACGGTCGGGGGGGCAGATACGCAGTATTTT. This codes for CASSAETVGGADTQYF.

The V gene is TRBV10-3, the J gene TRBJ1-1; D is ambiguous. Germline V gene data show CDR1 as ENHRY and CDR2 as SYGVKD. The CDR3 consists of 14 residues. Deletions cut 6 bases from V and 1 base from J, with 12 bases between. In DNA form, the CDR3 reads TGTGCCATCAGCCCGGAGACACCGAACACTGAAGCTTTCTTT. It is translated as CAISPETPNTEAFF.

J is TRBJ2-7 and V is TRBV5-5; D is unclear. The length of the CDR3 is 13 residues. V lost 0 bases to trimming and J lost 3 bases, with 7 bases between them. The germline V gene encodes CDR1 SGHKS and CDR2 YYEKEE (reference sequence). The CDR3 DNA is TGTGCCAGCAGCTTGGGCGCCGACTACGAGCAGTACTTC. Translated: CASSLGADYEQYF.

The V gene is TRBV5-6, the J gene TRBJ1-6, with a weak D call TRBD1 (5 bases). CDR3 length: 17 amino acids. The germline CDR1 and CDR2 sequences are SGHDT and YYEEEE. V was trimmed by 0 bases and J by 0 bases, leaving 10 bases between them. CDR3 sequence (DNA): TGTGCCAGCAGCTTGGCCTTGGGGGGCTCCTATAATTCACCCCTCCACTTT. It codes for CASSLALGGSYNSPLHF.

In the case of this clone: Within the sample, other DNA sequences also encode this same CDR3. The V and J genes are TRBV10-3 and TRBJ2-7; 7 nucleotides match TRBD1. CDR3 size: 14 residues. V shed 3 bases, J shed 0 bases, and the junction held 2 bases outside the gene matches. From germline, CDR1 is ENHRY and CDR2 SYGVKD. This CDR3 is CAISEWDSSYEQYF. The CDR3 DNA reads as TGTGCCATCAGTGAATGGGACAGCTCCTACGAGCAGTACTTC.

Turning to this clone: An end of the junction differs from the germline gene, which may be a read error. The sample has other DNA sequences that encode this CDR3 too. The chain combines TRBV13 with TRBJ1-5; D unclear. The length of the CDR3 is 12 residues. Germline CDR1 reads PRHDT; CDR2 reads FYEKMQ (reference sequence). The CDR3 spells CASSLGNQPQHF. In nucleotides, the CDR3 is TGTGCCAGCAGCCTAGGGAATCAGCCCCAGCATTTT.

CDR3 in DNA: TGTGCCAGCAGTTCGGGATCGGGGGACTCAGATACGCAGTATTTT. Translated, it gives CASSSGSGDSDTQYF. The chain recombines TRBV28 with TRBJ2-3; TRBD2 is a possible D gene (6 bases). The CDR3 is 15 residues long. Between the trimmed V and J ends, which lost 4 bases and 4 bases, there was a span of 15 bases. Germline lookup yields CDR1 MDHEN and CDR2 SYDVKM.

The chain employs TRBV5-8 and TRBJ2-6; possible D gene TRBD1, 6 bases. CDR1 SGHTS and CDR2 YDEGEE come from the germline V gene. Deletions cut 2 bases from V and 0 bases from J, with 15 bases between. The length of the CDR3 is 18 residues. CDR3 DNA sequence: TGTGCCAGCAGCTTTGAGGGACATAAATACTCTGGGGCCAACGTCCTGACTTTC. It translates to CASSFEGHKYSGANVLTF.

The chain has TRBV4-1 and TRBJ2-7, with D possibly TRBD1 on 6 matching bases. This CDR3 region has 14 residues. V was cut by 5 bases and J by 6 bases, with 17 bases left in between. CDR1 and CDR2 from the germline V gene are MGHRA and YSYEKL. The CDR3 region is CASSGPATGGEQYF. The CDR3 bases are TGCGCCAGCAGCGGCCCTGCGACAGGAGGCGAGCAGTACTTC.

The chain employs TRBV19 and TRBJ2-5, with D uncertain. The CDR3 is made up of 13 amino acids. Trimming removed 5 bases at V and 5 bases at J, with 12 bases between. CDR1 LNHDA and CDR2 SQIVND come from the germline V gene (reference sequence). CDR3 bases: TGTGCCAGTAGTGGGATGGGGTGGGAGACCCAGTACTTC. This encodes CASSGMGWETQYF. Looking up the rest from reference TRBV19 and TRBJ2-5 gives the full variable domain: DGGITQSPKYLFRKEGQNVTLSCEQNLNHDAMYWYRQDPGQGLRLIYYSQIVNDFQKGDIAEGYSVSREKKESFPLTVTSAQKNPTAFYLCASSGMGWETQYFGPGTRLLVL.

As concerns this clone: Different DNA sequences within this sample yield the same CDR3. The chain recombines TRBV4-3 with TRBJ2-7, with D tentatively TRBD2 (5 bases). The CDR3 loop spans 13 amino acids. Germline V CDR1 and CDR2: LGHNA, YSLEER. With 1 base removed from V and 4 bases from J, the gap between germline ends came to 8 bases. The DNA for the CDR3 is TGCGCCAGCAGCCAAGTCCGGGGTTACGAGCAGTACTTC. Protein sequence: CASSQVRGYEQYF.

The rearrangement links TRBV4-1 to TRBJ2-1; possibly TRBD1 for D (6 bases). Germline CDR1 is MGHRA and CDR2 is YSYEKL. The germline V and J ends were trimmed by 0 bases and 0 bases, with 9 bases remaining between them. The CDR3 consists of 16 residues. The CDR3 bases are TGCGCCAGCAGCCAAGAACAGGGAATCTCCTACAATGAGCAGTTCTTC. Amino acid sequence: CASSQEQGISYNEQFF.

The V call is TRBV6-1, the J call TRBJ2-7, with a possible D match to TRBD1 (5 bases). V lost 7 bases and J lost 4, with 17 bases in between. This CDR3 comprises 14 residues. Germline V CDR1 and CDR2: MNHNS, SASEGT. Here the CDR3 DNA reads TGTGCCAGCACCCTCATTCAGGGTATATACGAGCAGTACTTC. Amino acid sequence: CASTLIQGIYEQYF.

The V and J genes are TRBV5-1 and TRBJ2-7, with a tentative D call TRBD1 (5 bases). CDR1 is SGHRS and CDR2 is YFSETQ in the germline V gene. This CDR3 is 17 amino acids long. V shed 4 bases and J shed 4 bases, with 24 bases lying between them. In DNA, the CDR3 is TGCGCCAGCAGCGGCGGACCCCCGACAGCTTGGGATTACGAGCAGTACTTC. Its translation: CASSGGPPTAWDYEQYF.

Only a few counts were recorded for this clone. The CDR3 region has the DNA TGCGCCAGCAGGGTAGACGTCACAGATACGCAGTATTTT. This codes for CASRVDVTDTQYF. This chain links TRBV5-1 with TRBJ2-3; D remains unclear. Trimming cost V 5 bases and J 2 bases, with 9 bases left between them. CDR3 length equals 13 residues. Germline CDR1 is SGHRS and CDR2 is YFSETQ.

V usage is TRBV4-3 and J usage is TRBJ2-3; D not resolved. Per germline, CDR1 LGHNA and CDR2 YSLEER. Trimming cost V 5 bases and J 0 bases, with 12 bases left between them. The CDR3 is made up of 15 amino acids. The CDR3 spells CASSSRGSSTDTQYF. CDR3 DNA: TGCGCCAGCAGCAGTCGCGGTTCTAGCACAGATACGCAGTATTTT.

A remark on this clone: Other DNA sequences from this sample encode an identical CDR3 as well. This sequence joins TRBV11-2 and TRBJ1-1; possible D gene TRBD1, 6 bases. The V end lost 7 bases, the J end lost 8 bases, and 14 bases lay between the germline ends. Germline lookup yields CDR1 SGHAT and CDR2 FQNNGV. CDR3 length: 12 residues. CDR3 sequence (DNA): TGTGCCAGCACCTTGGGGGGGGCAGAAGCTTTCTTT. This codes for CASTLGGAEAFF. The whole variable domain, remainder taken from reference TRBV11-2 and TRBJ1-1, is EAGVAQSPRYKIIEKRQSVAFWCNPISGHATLYWYQQILGQGPKLLIQFQNNGVVDDSQLPKDRFSAERLKGVDSTLKIQPAKLEDSAVYLCASTLGGAEAFFGQGTRLTVV.

This clone was seen only once. The chain carries TRBV28 and TRBJ2-3; D possibly corresponds to TRBD1 (6 bases). Trimming removed 2 bases from V and 4 bases from J, with 16 bases in between. CDR3 size: 16 residues. Germline V gives CDR1 MDHEN, CDR2 SYDVKM. DNA for the CDR3: TGTGCCAGCAGTTTAAGTAACACAGGGAATCCAGATACGCAGTATTTT. Protein product: CASSLSNTGNPDTQYF.

The chain combines TRBV28 with TRBJ1-2; 8 bases agree with TRBD1. With V trimmed by 4 bases and J by 6 bases, 10 bases remained unmatched. CDR3 length: 15 amino acids. Germline CDR1 reads MDHEN; CDR2 reads SYDVKM. The CDR3 loop is CASSYPTGDYNGYTF. The CDR3 DNA is TGTGCCAGCAGTTACCCGACAGGGGACTATAATGGCTACACCTTC.

This sequence joins TRBV7-2 and TRBJ2-7, with TRBD1 matching over 7 bases. The CDR3 is made up of 14 amino acids. CDR1 SGHTA and CDR2 FQGNSA come from the germline V gene. Trimming at V came to 6 bases and at J to 5 bases, leaving 10 bases not matched to a gene. CDR3 nucleotide sequence: TGTGCCAGCAGTCTAGCAGGGGGTCTTGACGAGCAGTACTTC. The encoded protein is CASSLAGGLDEQYF.

V usage is TRBV11-2 and J usage is TRBJ2-2, with D perhaps matching TRBD2 (5 bases). The ends were cut back, 3 bases at V and 1 base at J, with 15 bases in the middle. There are 17 residues in the CDR3. Germline V CDR1 and CDR2: SGHAT, FQNNGV. CDR3 bases: TGTGCCAGCAGCTTCCGGGGATTCGACTTGAACACCGGGGAGCTGTTTTTT. Its translation is CASSFRGFDLNTGELFF.

This clone was picked up one time. The genes are TRBV5-1 and TRBJ2-3; TRBD2 is a possible D gene (6 bases). Per germline, CDR1 SGHRS and CDR2 YFSETQ. CDR3 length equals 15 residues. V lost 3 bases and J 2 bases, leaving 13 bases between the germline ends. This CDR3 reads CASSSGLQPTDTQYF. Written as DNA, the CDR3 is TGCGCCAGCAGCTCGGGACTCCAACCCACAGATACGCAGTATTTT.

CDR3 nucleotides: TGTGCCTGGAGTGTATTGGATACCCATTCACCCCTCCACTTT. Its protein product is CAWSVLDTHSPLHF. The gene calls are TRBV30 and TRBJ1-6; D is unclear. Per the germline V gene, CDR1 is GTSNPN and CDR2 is SVGIG (reference sequence). The CDR3 is 14 residues long. Trimming took 0 bases from V and 8 from J, leaving 11 bases between them.

This sequence joins TRBV16 and TRBJ2-7, with TRBD1 matching 10 bases. Unmatched junction bases numbered 2, after V lost 2 bases and J lost 1 base. Germline loops: CDR1 KGHSY, CDR2 FQNENV. The CDR3 is made up of 15 amino acids. The CDR3 region has the DNA TGTGCCAGCAGCCAAGGGACAGGGGAGTCCTACGAGCAGTACTTC. Translating it yields CASSQGTGESYEQYF.